The T cell receptor (beta chain) under discussion was sequenced for a study of blood T cell repertoires in COVID-19. Per the germline V gene, CDR1 is SGHRS and CDR2 is YFSETQ. Trimming shortened V by 0 bases and J by 3 bases, and 13 bases separated the two germline ends. CDR3 size: 16 residues. In the original workflow: From reference gene primer amplification, estimates of nucleated cell counts were derived. The table came from immunoSEQ multiplex PCR; TCRdb's copy has only in-frame clones and leaves some out. Clone size and V and J calls were adopted from that table, with D and trimming inferred from the DNA. The sample has some 170,000 clones, less than 90% seen once; the top ten hold around 1.3%.

The sequence derives from a human donor with acute COVID-19. The donor label of this sample is uncertain. Sequencing used PBMCs or T cells enriched from blood (not recorded which). The chain uses TRBV5-1 and TRBJ1-3, with a tentative D call TRBD1 (6 bases). As DNA, the CDR3 is TGCGCCAGCAGCTTGGCCGGGACAAACCGTGGAAACACCATATATTTT. This sequence encodes CASSLAGTNRGNTIYF.